These 12 T cell receptor beta chains originate from one sample sequenced in a study of CD8 T cells in Susac syndrome (dated by TCRdb to the late 2010s). The library was obtained by the immunoSEQ multiplex PCR assay. RNA was extracted with the RNeasy kit and about 0.5 to 1 ug was reverse transcribed using random hexamers. Using fastp at Q25 and MiXCR, TCRdb reprocessed the public reads and kept productive beta chains. Rows are combined by CDR3 protein, so each entry shows the most common genes and DNA. The sample table contains about 150,000 distinct CDR3 sequences; only one count was recorded for 85% to 95% of them. 0.15% to 0.2% of the sample is in the top ten clones. The sample comprised CD4+ T cells from PBMCs. The receptors were gathered from a human donor with Susac syndrome.

The genes are TRBV28 and TRBJ2-3; D not certain. CDR3 length equals 15 residues. Germline V gene lookup returns CDR1 MDHEN and CDR2 SYDVKM. V was pared by 5 bases and J by 3 bases, with 15 bases between. The CDR3 loop is CASSAPRLGTDTQYF. The CDR3 bases are TGTGCCAGCAGTGCCCCTCGCCTGGGGACAGATACGCAGTATTTT.

CDR3 nucleotide sequence: TGCAGTGCTAGAGCCTCTAGCGGAAACACAGATACGCAGTATTTT. The encoded protein is CSARASSGNTDTQYF. The chain uses TRBV20-1 and TRBJ2-3, with 7 bases lining up with TRBD2. The CDR3 is 15 amino acids. Germline values: CDR1 DFQATT, CDR2 SNEGSKA (reference sequence). Trimming removed 1 base from V and 2 bases from J; junction bases left unmatched: 6.

The chain has TRBV5-1 and TRBJ2-5, with TRBD2 identical over 7 bases. The germline V gene has CDR1 SGHRS and CDR2 YFSETQ. There are 14 residues in the CDR3. With 6 bases clipped from V and 2 bases from J, the junction kept 7 bases outside the gene matches. The CDR3 spells CASNPASGQETQYF. The CDR3 DNA sequence: TGCGCCAGCAACCCGGCTAGCGGTCAAGAGACCCAGTACTTC.

The genes are TRBV7-9 and TRBJ2-7; D is perhaps TRBD2 (7 bases). V was shortened by 3 bases and J by 0 bases, with 15 bases between the two germline ends. The CDR3 consists of 16 residues. CDR1 and CDR2 (germline): SEHNR, FQNEAQ (reference sequence). CDR3 loop: CASSLGGGRISYEQYF. The CDR3 DNA reads TGTGCCAGCAGCTTGGGCGGGGGCCGGATCTCCTACGAGCAGTACTTC.

This clonotype has just one count. J is TRBJ2-2 and V is TRBV2; 7 bases agree with TRBD2. Germline V gives CDR1 SNHLY, CDR2 FYNNEI. Trimming removed 8 bases from V and 0 bases from J; junction bases left unmatched: 3. CDR3 length: 14 residues. CDR3 amino acids: CASGGGTNTGELFF. The CDR3 DNA is TGTGCCAGCGGGGGGGGGACGAACACCGGGGAGCTGTTTTTT.

The chain uses TRBV23-1 and TRBJ1-1; D uncertain. TRBV23-1 is treated as an ORF (open reading frame) with a function not yet certain. Trimming left V 6 bases short and J 6 bases short, with 8 bases between. The CDR3 totals 11 residues. The CDR3 sequence is CASSRVSEAFF. DNA of the CDR3: TGCGCCAGCAGCCGTGTTTCTGAAGCTTTCTTT.

CDR3 amino acids: CASSLRAGATDTQYF. The CDR3 DNA is TGTGCCAGCAGCCTTCGAGCGGGAGCCACAGATACGCAGTATTTT. The chain combines TRBV11-2 with TRBJ2-3; 8 nucleotides align to TRBD2. The CDR3 has 15 amino acids. V shed 5 bases, J shed 2 bases, and the junction held 6 bases outside the gene matches. Per germline, CDR1 SGHAT and CDR2 FQNNGV.

This clonotype was detected only once. This rearrangement joins TRBV11-2 to TRBJ2-2; possibly TRBD2 for D (5 bases). The germline V gene encodes CDR1 SGHAT and CDR2 FQNNGV. V was cut by 0 bases and J by 6 bases, with 17 bases left in between. CDR3 length: 17 residues. The CDR3 here is CASSLDRSGVRSGELFF. CDR3 bases: TGTGCCAGCAGCTTAGATAGGTCCGGGGTCCGGTCCGGGGAGCTGTTTTTT.

The V call is TRBV4-3, the J call TRBJ2-5; no definite D call. The germline V gene encodes CDR1 LGHNA and CDR2 YSLEER. Trimming pared 1 base from V and 5 bases from J, leaving 14 bases between. CDR3 size: 15 residues. The CDR3 DNA sequence: TGCGCCAGCAGCCAAGTTCTAAACGGTCGGGAGACCCAGTACTTC. As protein: CASSQVLNGRETQYF.

The chain employs TRBV29-1 and TRBJ1-2; 8 bases are shared with TRBD1. From germline, CDR1 is SQVTM and CDR2 ANQGSEA. There are 12 residues in the CDR3. The V gene end was trimmed by 3 bases and the J gene end by 7 bases; junction bases not matched to a gene: 4. CDR3 sequence reads: CSVDRQGTGYTF. In DNA, the CDR3 is TGCAGCGTTGACCGACAGGGGACTGGCTACACCTTC. The full variable domain, its missing parts supplied by reference TRBV29-1 and TRBJ1-2, is SAVISQKPSRDICQRGTSLTIQCQVDSQVTMMFWYRQQPGQSLTLIATANQGSEATYESGFVIDKFPISRPNLTFSTLTVSNMSPEDSSIYLCSVDRQGTGYTFGSGTRLTVV.

This chain links TRBV5-6 with TRBJ2-2; TRBD2 aligns across 7 bases. V gave up 5 bases and J gave up 4 bases; unmatched junction bases: 8. The germline V gene has CDR1 SGHDT and CDR2 YYEEEE. The CDR3 has 15 residues. CDR3 in amino acids: CASSSFSGGTGELFF. In DNA form, the CDR3 reads TGTGCCAGCAGTTCTTTCTCGGGAGGCACCGGGGAGCTGTTTTTT.

This clonotype was found once. The chain is built from TRBV20-1 and TRBJ2-2, with D perhaps TRBD1 (6 bases). CDR1 and CDR2 from the germline V gene are DFQATT and SNEGSKA (reference sequence). Trimming removed 6 bases at V and 1 base at J, with 12 bases between. This CDR3 contains 14 residues. The CDR3 nucleotides read TGCAGTGCCTCCACAGGGCGGAACACCGGGGAGCTGTTTTTT. The encoded protein is CSASTGRNTGELFF.